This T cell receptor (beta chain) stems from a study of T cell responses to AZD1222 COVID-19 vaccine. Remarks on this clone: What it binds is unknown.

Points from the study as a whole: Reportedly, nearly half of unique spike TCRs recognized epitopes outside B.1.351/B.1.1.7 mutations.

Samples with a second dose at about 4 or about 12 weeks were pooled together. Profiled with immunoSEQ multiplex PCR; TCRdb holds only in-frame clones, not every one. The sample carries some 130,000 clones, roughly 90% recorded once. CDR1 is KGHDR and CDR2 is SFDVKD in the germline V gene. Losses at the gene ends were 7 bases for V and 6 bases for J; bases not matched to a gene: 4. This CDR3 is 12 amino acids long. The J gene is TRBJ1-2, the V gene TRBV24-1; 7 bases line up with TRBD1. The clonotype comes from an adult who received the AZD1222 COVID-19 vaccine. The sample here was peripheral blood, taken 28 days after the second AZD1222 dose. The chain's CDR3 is CATSRTGDGYTF. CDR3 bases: TGTGCCACCAGCCGAACAGGGGATGGCTACACCTTC.